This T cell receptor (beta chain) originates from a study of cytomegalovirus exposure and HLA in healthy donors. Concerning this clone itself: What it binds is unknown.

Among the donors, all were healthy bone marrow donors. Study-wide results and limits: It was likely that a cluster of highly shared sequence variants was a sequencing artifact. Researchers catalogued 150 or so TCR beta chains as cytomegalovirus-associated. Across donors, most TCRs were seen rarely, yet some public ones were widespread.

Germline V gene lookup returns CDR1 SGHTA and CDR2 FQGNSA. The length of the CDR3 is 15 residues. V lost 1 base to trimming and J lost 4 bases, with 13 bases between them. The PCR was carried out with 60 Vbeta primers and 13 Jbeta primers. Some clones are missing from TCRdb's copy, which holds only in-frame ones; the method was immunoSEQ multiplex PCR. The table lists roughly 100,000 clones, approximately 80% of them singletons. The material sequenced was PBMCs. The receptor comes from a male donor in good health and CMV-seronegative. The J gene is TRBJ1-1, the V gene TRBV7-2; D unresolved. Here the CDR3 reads CASSLGPGAGTEAFF. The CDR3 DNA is TGTGCCAGCAGCTTAGGGCCCGGAGCGGGCACTGAAGCTTTCTTT.